These 18 T cell receptor beta chains originate from one sample sequenced in a study of graft-versus-host responses after intestinal transplantation. Sequencing was performed with immunoSEQ multiplex PCR; in TCRdb, only in-frame clones are kept and a portion is missing. The table records more than 20,000 clones, about 91% of them present only once. Material: PBMCs, obtained roughly 65 days after intestinal transplantation. The origin of the receptors is a human patient who received an intestinal transplant, so some T cells may come from the graft donor.

This chain links TRBV5-5 with TRBJ1-2; D is unclear. Germline values: CDR1 SGHKS, CDR2 YYEKEE (reference sequence). The CDR3 has 15 residues. V lost 0 bases, J lost 5 bases, and 14 bases lay in between. Written as DNA, the CDR3 is TGTGCCAGCAGCTTGGGATATTCAGAGGCATATGGCTACACCTTC. Amino acids: CASSLGYSEAYGYTF.

The chain has TRBV6-6 and TRBJ2-7, with a tentative D call TRBD2 (5 bases). Germline V gene lookup returns CDR1 MNHNY and CDR2 SVGAGI (reference sequence). Trimming shortened V by 5 bases and J by 7 bases, and 12 bases separated the two germline ends. This CDR3 is built from 12 residues. CDR3 in DNA: TGTGCCAGCAGTCCTTGGACGGGGGAGCAGTACTTC. Translating gives CASSPWTGEQYF.

This clone was recorded a few times. The chain recombines TRBV5-6 with TRBJ1-4; D is uncertain. Germline lookup yields CDR1 SGHDT and CDR2 YYEEEE. The CDR3 runs 14 residues. Trimming removed 1 base at V and 7 bases at J, with 11 bases between. The DNA of the CDR3 is TGTGCCAGCAGCTTGTACACGGCAGGTGAAAAACTGTTTTTT. Translation: CASSLYTAGEKLFF.

The gene calls are TRBV4-1 and TRBJ2-3; D possibly corresponds to TRBD1 (5 bases). Trimming removed 0 bases at V and 1 base at J, with 11 bases between. This CDR3 has 16 residues. CDR1 is MGHRA and CDR2 is YSYEKL in the germline V gene. In DNA, the CDR3 is TGCGCCAGCAGCCAAGAAGGGGTAGTGGGCACAGATACGCAGTATTTT. Translating gives CASSQEGVVGTDTQYF.

This chain uses TRBV7-9 with TRBJ1-3, with D unclear. Germline V gives CDR1 SEHNR, CDR2 FQNEAQ (reference sequence). V was clipped by 2 bases and J by 8 bases, with 22 bases between them. The CDR3 totals 17 residues. DNA for the CDR3: TGTGCCAGCAGCTTACCCTCAAGTGCGACCGGGCCGGACACCATATATTTT. Its protein product is CASSLPSSATGPDTIYF.

V usage is TRBV9 and J usage is TRBJ2-7; 10 nucleotides agree with TRBD2. Trimming took 0 bases from V and 5 from J; bases not matched to a gene: 11. Germline V gives CDR1 SGDLS, CDR2 YYNGEE. The length of the CDR3 is 17 residues. The CDR3 loop reads CASSVVAGGSLHHEQYF. CDR3 nucleotides: TGTGCCAGCAGCGTAGTAGCGGGGGGTTCTCTACACCACGAGCAGTACTTC. The whole variable domain, remainder taken from reference TRBV9 and TRBJ2-7, is DSGVTQTPKHLITATGQRVTLRCSPRSGDLSVYWYQQSLDQGLQFLIQYYNGEERAKGNILERFSAQQFPDLHSELNLSSLELGDSALYFCASSVVAGGSLHHEQYFGPGTRLTVT.

This chain links TRBV19 with TRBJ1-6; D unclear. The CDR3 spans 17 residues. Germline CDR1 reads LNHDA; CDR2 reads SQIVND (reference sequence). Trimming took 5 bases from V and 0 from J, leaving 14 bases between them. The DNA of the CDR3 is TGTGCCAGTAGTGTTGATTTTGGTAGCTCCTATAATTCACCCCTCCACTTT. This gives the protein CASSVDFGSSYNSPLHF.

This clone was observed a handful of times. The V gene is TRBV4-1, the J gene TRBJ1-4; D not certain. Trimming took 0 bases from V and 2 from J, leaving 10 bases between them. CDR1 is MGHRA, CDR2 YSYEKL, per germline. The CDR3 covers 16 residues. The CDR3 region has the DNA TGCGCCAGCAGCCAAGATCTGGGGTTCACTAATGAAAAACTGTTTTTT. The encoded protein is CASSQDLGFTNEKLFF.

The sample holds one count of this clone. The DNA for the CDR3 is TGTGCCTGGAGTATGGAAGGGATATTCTCCTACAATGAGCAGTTCTTC. It encodes CAWSMEGIFSYNEQFF. The V gene is TRBV30, the J gene TRBJ2-1; no definite D call. Germline V gene sequence: CDR1 GTSNPN, CDR2 SVGIG (reference sequence). This CDR3 comprises 16 residues. The V end was cut by 2 bases, the J end by 0 bases, with 14 bases between.

The J gene is TRBJ2-6, the V gene TRBV5-1; TRBD1 matches 7 bases. Losses at the gene ends were 4 bases for V and 4 bases for J; bases not matched to a gene: 8. Germline V CDR1 and CDR2: SGHRS, YFSETQ. This CDR3 region has 16 residues. CDR3 nucleotide sequence: TGCGCCAGCAGCCCGACAGGGCTTGGGGGGGCCAACGTCCTGACTTTC. Translation: CASSPTGLGGANVLTF.

V is TRBV25-1 and J is TRBJ1-1; D unclear. Between the trimmed V and J ends, which lost 6 bases and 2 bases, there was a span of 16 bases. The germline gives CDR1 MGHDK, CDR2 SYGVNS. The CDR3 has 15 amino acids. CDR3: CASSTKLGSNTEAFF. The CDR3 DNA is TGTGCCAGCAGCACCAAGCTGGGTAGCAACACTGAAGCTTTCTTT.

The chain carries TRBV30 and TRBJ1-6; D is ambiguous. The CDR3 sequence is 14 residues long. Trimming pared 2 bases from V and 8 bases from J, leaving 13 bases between. Germline V gene lookup returns CDR1 GTSNPN and CDR2 SVGIG (reference sequence). The CDR3 protein is CAWSLWANDSPLHF. The DNA for the CDR3 is TGTGCCTGGAGTTTGTGGGCTAATGATTCACCCCTCCACTTT. The whole variable domain, remainder taken from reference TRBV30 and TRBJ1-6, is SQTIHQWPATLVQPVGSPLSLECTVEGTSNPNLYWYRQAAGRGLQLLFYSVGIGQISSEVPQNLSASRPQDRQFILSSKKLLLSDSGFYLCAWSLWANDSPLHFGNGTRLTVT.

The J gene is TRBJ1-2, the V gene TRBV13; 9 nucleotides agree with TRBD1. Per the germline V gene, CDR1 is PRHDT and CDR2 is FYEKMQ (reference sequence). V shed 1 base, J shed 6 bases, and the junction held 6 bases outside the gene matches. The CDR3 totals 15 residues. CDR3 nucleotides: TGTGCCAGCAGCTTAGTCTACAGGGGGCAGCATGGCTACACCTTC. It codes for CASSLVYRGQHGYTF. The whole variable domain, filled in from reference TRBV13 and TRBJ1-2, reads AAGVIQSPRHLIKEKRETATLKCYPIPRHDTVYWYQQGPGQDPQFLISFYEKMQSDKGSIPDRFSAQQFSDYHSELNMSSLELGDSALYFCASSLVYRGQHGYTFGSGTRLTVV.

The chain carries TRBV6-5 and TRBJ2-1; D perhaps matches TRBD1 (5 bases). The CDR3 is made up of 13 amino acids. The germline gives CDR1 MNHEY, CDR2 SVGAGI. V dropped 9 bases and J dropped 8 bases, with 17 bases sitting between them. The CDR3 here is CASQNPGSDEQFF. The CDR3 DNA reads as TGTGCCAGTCAAAATCCAGGGTCTGATGAGCAGTTCTTC.

The rearrangement uses TRBV7-8 and TRBJ1-1, with 7 bases lining up with TRBD1. Germline assignment: CDR1 SGHVS and CDR2 FQNEAQ. V was clipped by 3 bases and J by 5 bases; unmatched bases: 12. The CDR3 loop spans 16 amino acids. The CDR3 region is CASSLTQGDLMTEAFF. CDR3 sequence (DNA): TGTGCCAGCAGCTTGACCCAGGGGGACTTAATGACTGAAGCTTTCTTT.

For this clone: One end of the junction fails to match germline, which may point to a read error. The sample carries other DNA sequences with the same CDR3. V and J are TRBV14 and TRBJ1-1, with TRBD1 as a possible D gene (6 bases). This CDR3 comprises 14 residues. Germline loops: CDR1 SGHDN, CDR2 FVKESK. The CDR3 sequence is CASSQDLGGTEAFF. The CDR3 DNA reads as TGTGCCAGCAGCCAAGATCTGGGGGGCACTGAAGCCTTCTTT.

The rearrangement links TRBV7-9 to TRBJ1-1; tentative D call: TRBD1 (6 bases). Germline CDR1 is SEHNR and CDR2 is FQNEAQ (reference sequence). There are 15 residues in the CDR3. The V end lost 5 bases, the J end lost 4 bases, and 17 bases lay between the germline ends. This chain's CDR3 is CASSDLKGGGTEAFF. CDR3 DNA: TGTGCCAGCAGCGATTTAAAAGGAGGGGGCACTGAAGCTTTCTTT. The variable domain in full, with the rest retrieved from reference TRBV7-9 and TRBJ1-1, is DTGVSQNPRHKITKRGQNVTFRCDPISEHNRLYWYRQTLGQGPEFLTYFQNEAQLEKSRLLSDRFSAERPKGSFSTLEIQRTEQGDSAMYLCASSDLKGGGTEAFFGQGTRLTVV.

The chain combines TRBV7-9 with TRBJ1-1; D not certain. Germline loops: CDR1 SEHNR, CDR2 FQNEAQ (reference sequence). This CDR3 has 16 amino acids. Trimming took off 1 base at V and 5 bases at J, with 17 bases between the two ends. CDR3 coding DNA: TGTGCCAGCAGCTTAGGCGGGCTGGACCTCGGGACTGAAGCTTTCTTT. Protein: CASSLGGLDLGTEAFF.